The present TCR beta chain was sequenced within a study of CD8 T cells in ankylosing spondylitis. Findings of the study overall: There was a TCR beta motif, made of several highly homologous variants, that appeared characteristic of ankylosing spondylitis blood. Disease-associated clones were reportedly significantly overrepresented in matched ankylosing spondylitis synovial fluid.

This CDR3 spans 13 amino acids. This clonotype was observed many times. As yet, its antigen is unknown. A junction boundary mismatches the germline segment, possibly from a read error. TCRdb analysed the 5' RACE reads with MiXCR anew, one entry per CDR3 protein. Seen here are around 770,000 distinct CDR3 sequences, around 19% observed once, and the top ten hold 19%. V gene TRBV12-3 or TRBV12-4 combines with J gene TRBJ1-1; TRBD1 is a possible D gene (6 bases). The sample consisted of blood, either unsorted or a sorted T cell fraction (not recorded which). The source of this sequence is a male donor with ankylosing spondylitis. CDR3 nucleotide sequence: TGTGCCAGCAGACCAGGACAGAACCCTGAAGCTTTCTTT. Translated, it gives CASRPGQNPEAFF.